The present entry profiles one TCR beta chain with its context. The antigen remains undetermined. Deep-level settings were used for running the assay. The protocol was immunoSEQ multiplex PCR, while the TCRdb copy is restricted to in-frame clones and leaves out a portion. The sample lists about 2,100,000 clones; just over 90% were seen once. The germline gives CDR1 DFQATT, CDR2 SNEGSKA (reference sequence). V was pared by 6 bases and J by 9 bases, with 12 bases between. CDR3 length: 11 residues. Naive-designated CD8 cells lacked CD45RO, were positively enriched for CCR7, and omitted terminally differentiated effector memory CD45RA+ cells. These data belong to a study of shared clonotypes between healthy human individuals. Study-wide results and caveats: The four-donor shared clonotypes exceeded non-shared clonotypes in generation probability, with non-shared ones scoring lower.

The sequenced sample consisted of naive CD8+ T cells from PBMCs. The V gene is TRBV20-1, the J gene TRBJ2-1; TRBD2 is a possible D gene (5 bases). This TCR came from a man younger than 35 in good health. Some clones in this sample may be carry-over from other donors' samples. Here the CDR3 reads CSALRAGEQFF. The CDR3 DNA reads as TGCAGTGCGTTGAGGGCCGGTGAGCAGTTCTTC.